This TCR beta chain was captured in a study of cytomegalovirus exposure and HLA in healthy donors. Study-wide background: Within an early data release were around 80 million unique TCRs drawn from HLA-typed donors. General study points: Differences between HLA loci emerged in a later analysis of TCR association rates, with DRB1 most and HLA-C fewest. In presence/absence analyses, roughly uniform sequencing depth across donors was assumed. Some highly shared sequence variants likely arose as a pipeline artifact.

The PCR contained 60 Vbeta and 13 Jbeta primers. Sequencing used immunoSEQ multiplex PCR; TCRdb keeps in-frame clones, though not all of them. Among approximately 100,000 clones listed, around two thirds were seen once. This CDR3 is built from 14 residues. CDR1 and CDR2 from the germline V gene are MNHEY and SVGAGI. Trimming cost V 6 bases and J 3 bases; bases outside gene matches: 2. As for this clone: Its antigen remains unidentified.

Input material: PBMCs. The chain joins TRBV6-5 to TRBJ2-6; 7 bases align to TRBD1. The TCR originated in a man aged 30 to 45 in good health and CMV-seropositive. CDR3 amino acids: CASRTGSGANVLTF. The CDR3 DNA reads as TGTGCCAGCAGGACAGGGAGTGGGGCCAACGTCCTGACTTTC.